This TCR beta chain was obtained from a study of blood T cells in healthy people across ages. Study-wide background: Every two T cells gave about one barcoded beta molecule via template switching.

Through a sample-barcoded 5' primer and a J-beta primer mix, a second PCR was run for roughly 6 to 11 cycles. Each cDNA molecule, via a template-switch adaptor with 12 random nucleotides, was tagged. MiXCR was run by TCRdb on the 5' RACE reads, yielding one entry per CDR3 protein. Among 870,000 or so distinct CDR3 sequences listed, more than 25% were seen once. The CDR3 has 16 residues. V lost 7 bases and J 8 bases, leaving 21 bases between the germline ends. Germline CDR1 is MNHNY and CDR2 is SVGAGI (reference sequence). Isolation of PBMCs gave at least 6.5 million cells per sample. The sample holds many counts of this clonotype.

The chain uses TRBV6-6 and TRBJ1-6, with D perhaps TRBD1 (6 bases). The source of this sequence is a woman older than 75 in good health. Sequences were obtained from blood. The chain's CDR3 is CASTSSEGGTHSPLHF. The CDR3 DNA reads as TGTGCCAGCACATCCTCCGAGGGGGGGACCCATTCACCCCTCCACTTT.